This TCR beta chain was profiled in a study of T cell changes during pregnancy in multiple sclerosis (dated by TCRdb to between 2019 and 2020). Study-level background: In women with multiple sclerosis, the researchers looked at how the T cell repertoire shifted as pregnancy progressed.

Based on the germline V gene (reference sequence), the CDR1 and CDR2 sequences are MNHEY and SMNVEV. V gives up 6 bases and J gives up 1 base, and the segment between their germline ends measures 21 bases. The CDR3 runs 17 residues from the cysteine to the phenylalanine. Only the CDR3 DNA stays, 51 bases, in frame from base 1. Library method: the immunoSEQ multiplex PCR assay. This is the immuneACCESS table as TCRdb keeps it, with only in-frame sequences that have V and J called. A part of the clones is gone; compared with another copy, unresolved V genes explain less than half, and the rest is unexplained. This sample is represented by 45,000 to 60,000 clones; 80% to 90% of them were singletons. Together, the top ten hold 6.5% to 8.5% of the sample. Worth noting for this clone: Its antigen target is currently unknown. No base quality values were provided; no much bigger clone lies one nucleotide off.

This sequence originates from a female donor with multiple sclerosis, enrolled in a pregnancy study. This material consisted of CD8+ T cells from peripheral blood mononuclear cells, taken in the second trimester of pregnancy. The chain joins TRBV27 to TRBJ2-5, and the D gene may be TRBD1, 6 bases matching. CDR3 reads: CASSLGFEGGLQETQYF. The DNA sequence is as follows: TGTGCCAGCAGCCTTGGATTCGAAGGGGGTCTCCAAGAGACCCAGTACTTC.